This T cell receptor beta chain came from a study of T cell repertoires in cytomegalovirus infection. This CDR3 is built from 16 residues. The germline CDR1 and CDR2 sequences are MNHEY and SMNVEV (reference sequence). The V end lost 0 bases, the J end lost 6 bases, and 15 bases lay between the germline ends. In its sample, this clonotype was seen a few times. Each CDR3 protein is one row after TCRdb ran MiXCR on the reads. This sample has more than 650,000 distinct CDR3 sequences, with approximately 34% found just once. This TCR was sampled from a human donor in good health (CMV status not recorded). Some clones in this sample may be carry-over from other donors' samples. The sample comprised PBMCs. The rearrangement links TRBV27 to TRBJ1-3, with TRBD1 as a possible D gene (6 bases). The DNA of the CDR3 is TGTGCCAGCAGTTTATCTTGGCGGCAGGGGCCAAACACCATATATTTT. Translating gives CASSLSWRQGPNTIYF.